This paragraph covers one TCR beta chain sequence. Its target is unknown. CDR1 is SGHRS and CDR2 is YFSETQ in the germline V gene. The CDR3 has 14 residues. Unmatched junction bases numbered 4, after V lost 3 bases and J lost 7 bases. The primer mix had 60 Vbeta and 13 Jbeta primers. TCRdb keeps only in-frame clones here, not all; method: immunoSEQ multiplex PCR. This table holds 100,000 to 150,000 clones, about 74% found once. This record belongs to a study of cytomegalovirus exposure and HLA in healthy donors. Study-wide results and caveats: TRBV6-2, TRBV6-3 and other indistinguishable V segments were excluded. Analysis performed later found around 15,000 TCR beta sequences associated with HLA alleles at 0.05 false discovery rate. Being productive about 87% or about 30% of the time was typical of most TCR beta V segments in an earlier analysis.

Donors were nominally healthy when sampled, though unrecorded immune exposures were likely. Sequenced: PBMCs. The TCR originated in a woman between 50 and 59 years old in good health and CMV-seropositive. V usage is TRBV5-1 and J usage is TRBJ2-1; 10 bases line up with TRBD2. The CDR3 sequence is CASSSSGGDNEQFF. CDR3 bases: TGCGCCAGCAGCTCCAGCGGGGGGGATAATGAGCAGTTCTTC.